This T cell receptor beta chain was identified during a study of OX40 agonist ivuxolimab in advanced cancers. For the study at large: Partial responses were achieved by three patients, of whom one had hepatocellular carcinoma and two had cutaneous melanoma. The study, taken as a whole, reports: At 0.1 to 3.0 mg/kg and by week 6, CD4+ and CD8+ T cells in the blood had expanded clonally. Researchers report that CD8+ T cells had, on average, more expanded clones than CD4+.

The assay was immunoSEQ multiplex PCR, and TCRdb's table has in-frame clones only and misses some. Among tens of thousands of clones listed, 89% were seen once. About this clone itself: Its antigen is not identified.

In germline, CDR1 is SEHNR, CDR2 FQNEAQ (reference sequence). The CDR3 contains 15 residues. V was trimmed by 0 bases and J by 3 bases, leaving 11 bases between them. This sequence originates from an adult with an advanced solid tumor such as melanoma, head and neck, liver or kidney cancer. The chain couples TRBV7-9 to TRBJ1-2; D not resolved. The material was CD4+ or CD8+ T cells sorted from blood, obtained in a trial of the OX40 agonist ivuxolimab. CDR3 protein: CASSLASGYYYGYTF. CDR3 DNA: TGTGCCAGCAGCTTAGCTTCAGGATACTACTATGGCTACACCTTC.